This is a list of T cell receptor beta chains from one sample in a study of response to subunit inactivated influenza vaccine. Using its own MiXCR run on the RT-PCR reads, TCRdb lists one record per CDR3 protein. The repertoire holds about 500,000 distinct CDR3 sequences, with approximately 12% as singletons. Sample: PBMCs from blood, taken roughly 6 weeks after vaccination. The receptors were sampled from a man in his fifties or sixties who received an inactivated influenza vaccine. Both conserved end residues are part of each CDR3. A D gene is named only where the DNA matches it firmly. Clone size is stated in some rows and not others, as once, few, many or a class when expanded.

CDR3	DNA	size	D	V	J
CSAATTYPQTGELFF	TGCAGTGCCGCAACGACATACCCTCAGACCGGGGAGCTGTTTTTT	few	NA	TRBV20-1	TRBJ2-2
CASSLAGQTNTGELFF	TGTGCCAGCAGCTTAGCGGGTCAAACGAACACCGGGGAGCTGTTTTTT	few	NA	TRBV7-9	TRBJ2-2
CASSGPGTGSYEQYF	TGTGCCAGCAGTGGACCGGGGACAGGGTCCTACGAGCAGTACTTC	NA	TRBD1	TRBV6-1	TRBJ2-7
CSGTPTLNTEAFF	TGCAGCGGAACTCCCACCCTGAACACTGAAGCTTTCTTT	NA	NA	TRBV29-1	TRBJ1-1
CSATGQAASGRRLEQYF	TGCAGTGCTACCGGACAGGCGGCTAGCGGGAGACGGTTGGAGCAGTACTTC	many	TRBD2	TRBV20-1	TRBJ2-7
CASSQGSGSDGYTF	TGTGCCAGCAGCCAGGGAAGTGGGAGCGACGGCTACACCTTC	many	NA	TRBV5-5	TRBJ1-2
CSARYGQETQCF	TGCAGTGCTAGATATGGGCAAGAGACCCAGTGCTTC	NA	NA	TRBV20-1	TRBJ2-5
CSVAWRGSNEQYF	TGCAGCGTCGCCTGGAGAGGGTCCAACGAGCAGTACTTC	NA	NA	TRBV29-1	TRBJ2-7
CSVERSRAYNEQFF	TGCAGCGTTGAGCGGTCAAGGGCCTACAATGAGCAGTTCTTC	many	NA	TRBV29-1	TRBJ2-1
CASSPGLYNSPLHF	TGTGCCAGCAGCCCGGGACTCTATAATTCACCCCTCCACTTT	few	NA	TRBV2	TRBJ1-6
CASSHLAGGQNEQFF	TGCGCCAGCAGCCACCTAGCGGGAGGACAGAATGAGCAGTTCTTC	few	TRBD2	TRBV4-3	TRBJ2-1
CASSSGAAPTGELFF	TGTGCCAGCAGCTCAGGCGCGGCTCCAACCGGGGAGCTGTTTTTT	NA	NA	TRBV7-2	TRBJ2-2
CASSRDTTDTQYF	TGTGCCAGCAGTCGGGACACCACAGATACGCAGTATTTT	many	NA	TRBV12-3/TRBV12-4	TRBJ2-3
CASSLEEAAASPGYEQYF	TGCGCCAGCAGCTTGGAGGAAGCGGCTGCGTCTCCTGGGTACGAGCAGTACTTC	many	NA	TRBV5-1	TRBJ2-7
CSARWPGTDTQYF	TGCAGTGCTAGATGGCCGGGAACAGATACGCAGTATTTT	few	NA	TRBV20-1	TRBJ2-3
CASSFRDSGAYQETQYF	TGTGCCAGCAGCTTTCGGGATAGCGGGGCTTATCAAGAGACCCAGTACTTC	many	TRBD2	TRBV7-8	TRBJ2-5
CASSVGEGRTQYF	TGTGCCAGCAGCGTAGGTGAAGGCCGTACGCAGTATTTT	NA	NA	TRBV9	TRBJ2-3
CASSVLKDTQYF	TGTGCCAGCAGCGTCCTAAAGGATACGCAGTATTTT	few	NA	TRBV7-9	TRBJ2-3
CASSYSGSTDTQYF	TGTGCCAGCAGTTACTCGGGGAGCACAGATACGCAGTATTTT	many	NA	TRBV6-5	TRBJ2-3
CAISESVTASYNSPLHF	TGTGCCATCAGTGAGTCCGTGACAGCTAGCTATAATTCACCCCTCCACTTT	few	NA	TRBV10-3	TRBJ1-6
CASSPWTGGVRDGYTF	TGTGCCAGCTCACCCTGGACAGGGGGCGTAAGGGATGGCTACACCTTC	few	TRBD1	TRBV18	TRBJ1-2
CASSLAALAGNTGELFF	TGTGCCAGCAGTTTAGCGGCCCTGGCGGGGAACACCGGGGAGCTGTTTTTT	NA	NA	TRBV12-3/TRBV12-4	TRBJ2-2
CASSQDPAWLPDSPLHF	TGCGCCAGCAGCCAAGACCCGGCCTGGCTGCCCGATTCACCCCTCCACTTT	few	NA	TRBV4-1	TRBJ1-6
CASSLEGGAKETQYF	TGTGCCAGCAGCTTAGAAGGCGGGGCCAAAGAGACCCAGTACTTC	NA	NA	TRBV11-2	TRBJ2-5
CASSLVAANEQFF	TGTGCCAGCAGCTTAGTGGCGGCCAATGAGCAGTTCTTC	NA	NA	TRBV7-6	TRBJ2-1
CASSPTGERSPLHF	TGTGCCAGCAGTCCCACAGGGGAACGTTCACCCCTCCACTTT	NA	TRBD1	TRBV12-3/TRBV12-4	TRBJ1-6
CATSVGRAYGYTF	TGTGCCACCAGTGTCGGCAGGGCCTATGGCTACACCTTC	many	NA	TRBV24-1	TRBJ1-2
CASSPTQNTEAFF	TGTGCCAGCAGTCCCACACAGAACACTGAAGCTTTCTTT	NA	NA	TRBV6-1	TRBJ1-1